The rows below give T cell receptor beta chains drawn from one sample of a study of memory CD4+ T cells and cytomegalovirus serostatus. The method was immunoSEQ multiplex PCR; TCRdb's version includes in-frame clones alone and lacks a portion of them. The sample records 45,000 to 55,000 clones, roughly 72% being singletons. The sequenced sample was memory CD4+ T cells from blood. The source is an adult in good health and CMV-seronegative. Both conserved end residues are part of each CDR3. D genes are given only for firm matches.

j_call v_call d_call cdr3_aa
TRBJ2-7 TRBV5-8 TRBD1 CASSLARSGQGRGEQYF
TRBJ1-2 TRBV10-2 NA CASSHGRAEQGGGYTF
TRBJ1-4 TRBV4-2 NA CASSQLPATNEKLFF
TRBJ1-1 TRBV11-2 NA CASRRELNTEAFF
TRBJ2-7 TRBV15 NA CATSDIIRDKSYEQYF
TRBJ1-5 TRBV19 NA CATRQGSNQPQHF
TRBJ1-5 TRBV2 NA CASSELPAQPQHF
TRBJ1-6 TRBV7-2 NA CASGPHTKGSPLHF
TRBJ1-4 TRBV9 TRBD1 CASSFGQGTNEKLFF
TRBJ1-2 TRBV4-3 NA CASSQDELTGFNYGYTF
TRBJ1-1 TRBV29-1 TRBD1 CSARGGRGETEAFF
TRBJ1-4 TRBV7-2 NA CASSFGGRGANEKLFF
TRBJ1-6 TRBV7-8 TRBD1 CASSEGQNNSPLHF
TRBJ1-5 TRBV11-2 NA CASSPSNYQPQHF
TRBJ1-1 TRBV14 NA CASSLRTGMNTEAFF
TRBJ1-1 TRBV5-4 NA CASSLGQQSAFF
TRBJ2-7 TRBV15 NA CATSTAQIYEQYF
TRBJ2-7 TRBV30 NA CACQDTIYEQYF
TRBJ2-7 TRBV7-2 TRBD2 CASSPGTSGPYEQYF
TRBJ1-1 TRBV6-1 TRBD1 CASSSRQGNTEAFF
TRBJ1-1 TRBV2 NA CASRSPVSVTEAFF
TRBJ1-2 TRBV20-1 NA CSAPGNGYTF
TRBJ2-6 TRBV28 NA CASSRTASGANVLTF
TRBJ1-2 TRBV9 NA CASSGTGYQGYTF
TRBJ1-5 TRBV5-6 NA CASRNGPGANQPQHF
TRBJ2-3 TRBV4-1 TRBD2 CASGFQAGWDTQYF
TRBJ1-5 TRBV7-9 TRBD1 CASSFSQGGIYSNQPQHF
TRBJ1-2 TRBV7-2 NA CASSSQGSGIYGYTF
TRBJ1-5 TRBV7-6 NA CASSLEMGGNQPQHF
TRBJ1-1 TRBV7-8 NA CASSTGMGLGMNTEAFF
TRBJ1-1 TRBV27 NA CASSFPQGTGTEAFF
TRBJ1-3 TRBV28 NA CASSGVEVSGNTIYF
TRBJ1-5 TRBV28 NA CASRPGPNQPQHF